This is a list of T cell receptor beta chains from one sample in a study of blood T cell repertoires in COVID-19. Assay: immunoSEQ multiplex PCR; the TCRdb copy retains only in-frame clones and omits some. The repertoire includes about 280,000 clones, about nine tenths of them detected once, and about 3% sits in the top ten. Sequencing used peripheral blood. All receptors derive from a woman in her twenties or thirties with active or convalescent COVID-19. The CDR3 runs from the conserved cysteine through the conserved F or W. Fields, in order: CDR3 protein, CDR3 DNA, D gene, clone size, V gene, J gene. A D gene is named only where the DNA matches it firmly. Size is stated for part of the rows, as once, few or many counts, or as a class when the clone is expanded.

cdr3_aa: CASSWQGPRHGYTF; cdr3_nt: TGTGCCAGCAGCTGGCAGGGGCCCAGGCATGGCTACACCTTC; d_call: NA; clone_size: NA; v_call: TRBV5-4; j_call: TRBJ1-2
cdr3_aa: CATSRVLFYEQYF; cdr3_nt: TGTGCCACCAGCAGAGTGCTATTCTACGAGCAGTACTTC; d_call: NA; clone_size: NA; v_call: TRBV15; j_call: TRBJ2-7
cdr3_aa: CASSPWGQTLYNEQFF; cdr3_nt: TGTGCCAGCAGCCCCTGGGGACAGACTCTCTACAATGAGCAGTTCTTC; d_call: TRBD1; clone_size: NA; v_call: TRBV7-6; j_call: TRBJ2-1
cdr3_aa: CASSFQGRSTDTQYF; cdr3_nt: TGTGCCAGCAGTTTCCAGGGTAGGAGCACAGATACGCAGTATTTT; d_call: NA; clone_size: NA; v_call: TRBV6-2/TRBV6-3; j_call: TRBJ2-3
cdr3_aa: CASSLVGGETQYF; cdr3_nt: TGTGCCAGCAGTTTAGTTGGCGGAGAGACCCAGTACTTC; d_call: NA; clone_size: NA; v_call: TRBV12-3/TRBV12-4; j_call: TRBJ2-5
cdr3_aa: CASSPPPAGGPRLADTQYF; cdr3_nt: TGTGCCAGCAGCCCCCCCCCGGCGGGGGGGCCTAGGCTCGCAGATACGCAGTATTTT; d_call: TRBD2; clone_size: NA; v_call: TRBV7-2; j_call: TRBJ2-3
cdr3_aa: CASSQDNQGRNYGYTF; cdr3_nt: TGCGCCAGCAGCCAAGATAACCAGGGCCGTAACTATGGCTACACCTTC; d_call: NA; clone_size: few; v_call: TRBV4-3; j_call: TRBJ1-2
cdr3_aa: CASSKKVGQGGKEAFF; cdr3_nt: TGTGCCAGCAGCAAAAAAGTGGGACAGGGGGGAAAAGAAGCTTTCTTT; d_call: NA; clone_size: NA; v_call: TRBV21-1; j_call: TRBJ1-1
cdr3_aa: CAWSVPNLGPGTGIRYYGYTF; cdr3_nt: TGTGCCTGGAGTGTACCAAACCTAGGCCCCGGGACAGGGATCCGTTATTATGGCTACACCTTC; d_call: TRBD1; clone_size: NA; v_call: TRBV30; j_call: TRBJ1-2
cdr3_aa: CASSRRWGVQETQYF; cdr3_nt: TGTGCCAGCAGCCGTAGGTGGGGGGTCCAAGAGACCCAGTACTTC; d_call: NA; clone_size: NA; v_call: TRBV3-1/TRBV3-2; j_call: TRBJ2-5
cdr3_aa: CASMRNSGNTIYF; cdr3_nt: TGTGCCAGCATGCGGAACTCTGGAAACACCATATATTTT; d_call: NA; clone_size: NA; v_call: TRBV2; j_call: TRBJ1-3
cdr3_aa: CASNLRDSGNSNQPQHF; cdr3_nt: TGTGCCAGCAACCTCCGGGACAGTGGAAATAGCAATCAGCCCCAGCATTTT; d_call: TRBD1; clone_size: once; v_call: TRBV28; j_call: TRBJ1-5
cdr3_aa: CASSFSGTGAYEQYF; cdr3_nt: TGCGCCAGCAGCTTCTCCGGGACAGGAGCGTACGAGCAGTACTTC; d_call: TRBD1; clone_size: NA; v_call: TRBV5-1; j_call: TRBJ2-7
cdr3_aa: CASLGALRFGYTF; cdr3_nt: TGTGCCAGCCTAGGGGCTTTAAGGTTTGGCTACACCTTC; d_call: NA; clone_size: NA; v_call: TRBV28; j_call: TRBJ1-2
cdr3_aa: CATNRGDTDTQYF; cdr3_nt: TGTGCCACGAACAGGGGGGACACAGATACGCAGTATTTT; d_call: TRBD1; clone_size: once; v_call: TRBV11-2; j_call: TRBJ2-3
cdr3_aa: CASSLAAGGDTDTQYF; cdr3_nt: TGCGCCAGCAGCTTGGCAGCGGGGGGGGACACAGATACGCAGTATTTT; d_call: TRBD2; clone_size: NA; v_call: TRBV5-1; j_call: TRBJ2-3
cdr3_aa: CASTLTSGGADTQYF; cdr3_nt: TGTGCCAGCACCCTGACTAGCGGGGGGGCAGATACGCAGTATTTT; d_call: TRBD2; clone_size: few; v_call: TRBV6-5; j_call: TRBJ2-3
cdr3_aa: CASSVMGERTDTQYF; cdr3_nt: TGTGCCAGCAGCGTAATGGGCGAGAGAACAGATACGCAGTATTTT; d_call: NA; clone_size: NA; v_call: TRBV9; j_call: TRBJ2-3
cdr3_aa: CASSSRENSPLHF; cdr3_nt: TGTGCCAGCAGTTCCCGGGAGAATTCACCCCTCCACTTT; d_call: NA; clone_size: NA; v_call: TRBV12-3/TRBV12-4; j_call: TRBJ1-6
cdr3_aa: CASDLGQANQPQHF; cdr3_nt: TGTGCCAGCGACCTGGGACAGGCCAATCAGCCCCAGCATTTT; d_call: TRBD1; clone_size: NA; v_call: TRBV19; j_call: TRBJ1-5
cdr3_aa: CAGQGWETQYF; cdr3_nt: TGTGCCGGCCAGGGGTGGGAGACCCAGTACTTC; d_call: NA; clone_size: NA; v_call: TRBV30; j_call: TRBJ2-5
cdr3_aa: CASSTRGVDTEAFF; cdr3_nt: TGTGCCAGCAGCACCAGGGGGGTAGACACTGAAGCTTTCTTT; d_call: TRBD1; clone_size: NA; v_call: TRBV5-5; j_call: TRBJ1-1
cdr3_aa: CASSLSAGRGDSPLHF; cdr3_nt: TGTGCCAGCAGTTTATCCGCAGGGAGGGGGGATTCACCCCTCCACTTT; d_call: NA; clone_size: NA; v_call: TRBV28; j_call: TRBJ1-6
cdr3_aa: CASSHGQGNTGELFF; cdr3_nt: TGTGCCAGCAGCCATGGACAGGGGAACACCGGGGAGCTGTTTTTT; d_call: TRBD1; clone_size: NA; v_call: TRBV6-2/TRBV6-3; j_call: TRBJ2-2
cdr3_aa: CASREMGARGEQYF; cdr3_nt: TGTGCCAGCAGAGAGATGGGGGCGCGTGGAGAGCAGTACTTC; d_call: NA; clone_size: NA; v_call: TRBV2; j_call: TRBJ2-7
cdr3_aa: CASSFEPTDGNSPLHF; cdr3_nt: TGTGCCAGTAGTTTCGAGCCGACAGATGGTAATTCACCCCTCCACTTT; d_call: NA; clone_size: few; v_call: TRBV19; j_call: TRBJ1-6
cdr3_aa: CASSLGLVAGDTQYF; cdr3_nt: TGTGCCAGCAGCTTAGGACTAGTTGCTGGAGATACGCAGTATTTT; d_call: TRBD2; clone_size: NA; v_call: TRBV9; j_call: TRBJ2-3
cdr3_aa: CASSLLEDKPESPLHF; cdr3_nt: TGTGCCAGCAGCTTACTCGAGGACAAGCCTGAATCACCCCTCCACTTT; d_call: NA; clone_size: NA; v_call: TRBV7-3; j_call: TRBJ1-6
cdr3_aa: CAYRGASGGEAFF; cdr3_nt: TGTGCCTACCGGGGCGCCAGCGGGGGTGAAGCTTTCTTT; d_call: NA; clone_size: NA; v_call: TRBV2; j_call: TRBJ1-1
cdr3_aa: CASSRGTVEQYF; cdr3_nt: TGTGCCAGCAGCCGAGGGACAGTCGAGCAGTACTTC; d_call: TRBD1; clone_size: NA; v_call: TRBV7-9; j_call: TRBJ2-7
cdr3_aa: CASSPGEGYEQYF; cdr3_nt: TGTGCCAGTAGCCCTGGGGAGGGCTACGAGCAGTACTTC; d_call: TRBD2; clone_size: NA; v_call: TRBV19; j_call: TRBJ2-7
cdr3_aa: CASSLGDREDSPLHF; cdr3_nt: TGCGCCAGCAGCTTGGGGGACAGGGAAGATTCACCCCTCCACTTT; d_call: TRBD1; clone_size: NA; v_call: TRBV5-1; j_call: TRBJ1-6
cdr3_aa: CSASRRVEYEQYF; cdr3_nt: TGCAGTGCTAGTAGGAGGGTTGAGTACGAGCAGTACTTC; d_call: NA; clone_size: NA; v_call: TRBV20-1; j_call: TRBJ2-7
cdr3_aa: CASSLVAVTNEQFF; cdr3_nt: TGTGCCAGCAGCTTAGTGGCGGTTACCAATGAGCAGTTCTTC; d_call: NA; clone_size: NA; v_call: TRBV7-2; j_call: TRBJ2-1
cdr3_aa: CASAKGDRAMSPLHF; cdr3_nt: TGTGCCAGCGCAAAAGGGGACAGGGCTATGTCACCCCTCCACTTT; d_call: TRBD1; clone_size: NA; v_call: TRBV11-2; j_call: TRBJ1-6
cdr3_aa: CACEQERNTIYF; cdr3_nt: TGTGCCTGCGAACAGGAGCGAAACACCATATATTTT; d_call: NA; clone_size: few; v_call: TRBV30; j_call: TRBJ1-3
cdr3_aa: CASSLGGKVGYEQYF; cdr3_nt: TGTGCCAGCAGCTTAGGCGGCAAAGTGGGTTACGAGCAGTACTTC; d_call: NA; clone_size: NA; v_call: TRBV11-3; j_call: TRBJ2-7
cdr3_aa: CASSRGTEAFF; cdr3_nt: TGTGCCAGCAGCAGAGGCACTGAAGCTTTCTTT; d_call: NA; clone_size: NA; v_call: TRBV6-5; j_call: TRBJ1-1
cdr3_aa: CASSYLPGLSGNTIYF; cdr3_nt: TGTGCCAGCAGTTACCTCCCTGGGCTCTCTGGAAACACCATATATTTT; d_call: NA; clone_size: NA; v_call: TRBV6-5; j_call: TRBJ1-3
cdr3_aa: CASSPPVNTEAFF; cdr3_nt: TGTGCCAGCAGTCCCCCAGTGAACACTGAAGCTTTCTTT; d_call: NA; clone_size: NA; v_call: TRBV28; j_call: TRBJ1-1